The TCR beta chain described here comes from a study of T cell responses to AZD1222 COVID-19 vaccine. To note about this clone: Its antigen is not identified.

Points from the study as a whole: Spike-specific TCR breadth and depth both grew after two AZD1222 doses. Spike was spanned by vaccine-associated CD4 TCRs, with dominance at 160-218 and 743-854. Clonal diversity may have been underestimated in mostly white British donors.

Some clones are missing from TCRdb's copy, which holds only in-frame ones; the method was immunoSEQ multiplex PCR. The sample carries roughly 70,000 clones, 60% to 85% recorded once. The CDR3 is 15 residues long. From germline, CDR1 is LGHNA and CDR2 YNFKEQ. The V and J ends lost 0 bases and 7 bases, in that order; junction bases with no gene match: 4. The genes are TRBV4-2 and TRBJ2-1; 9 nucleotides agree with TRBD2. Source: peripheral blood, taken on day 0 of MenACWY control vaccination. This receptor was taken from an adult in good health. The CDR3 nucleotides read TGTGCCAGCAGCCAAGATAGCGGGGGAGGGAATGAGCAGTTCTTC. Amino acid sequence: CASSQDSGGGNEQFF.